The clone carrying this TCR beta chain was seen just once. Only in-frame clones appear in the TCRdb table, and some are missing; sequencing was by immunoSEQ multiplex PCR. The profile shows some 81,000 clones, approximately 90% of them singletons. The sample originates from a study of T cell changes during pregnancy in multiple sclerosis. CDR1 SGDLS and CDR2 YYNGEE come from the germline V gene. V lost 5 bases, J lost 2 bases, and 6 bases stayed unmatched. The CDR3 is made up of 15 amino acids. The sequence was obtained from a female donor with multiple sclerosis, enrolled in a pregnancy study. The material sequenced was peripheral blood, taken before pregnancy. The chain recombines TRBV9 with TRBJ1-3; TRBD1 aligns across 8 bases. The CDR3, as DNA: TGTGCCAGCAGTCGAACAGGGGGTCCTGGAAACACCATATATTTT. Amino acids: CASSRTGGPGNTIYF.